The clone carrying this TCR beta chain turned up a few times. Its antigen is not identified. Germline CDR1 reads SQVTM; CDR2 reads ANQGSEA. The trim removed 3 bases at V and 7 bases at J, leaving 2 bases unmatched. This CDR3 spans 13 amino acids. Sequencing relied on a cDNA template that was reverse transcribed from extracted RNA. Measured with immunoSEQ multiplex PCR; TCRdb has only the in-frame clones, and not every one. This table holds hundreds of thousands of clones, over 45% found once. These data come from a study of CD8+ T cells in alopecia areata. Study background: In an open-label trial, patients got 5 to 10 mg tofacitinib twice daily. Study-wide findings and caveats: Elevated clonality characterized lesional scalp relative to normal scalp, particularly in alopecia totalis/universalis.

Stated treatment: oral pan-JAK inhibitor, 5-10 mg twice daily. The sample consisted of CD4+ T cells sorted from blood, taken between weeks 51 and 52, from a patient treated with tofacitinib. The sequence was collected from a human donor with alopecia areata. The genes are TRBV29-1 and TRBJ1-6; 8 bases fit TRBD1. CDR3 residues: CSVETGENSPLHF. CDR3 sequence (DNA): TGCAGCGTTGAGACAGGGGAGAATTCACCCCTCCACTTT.